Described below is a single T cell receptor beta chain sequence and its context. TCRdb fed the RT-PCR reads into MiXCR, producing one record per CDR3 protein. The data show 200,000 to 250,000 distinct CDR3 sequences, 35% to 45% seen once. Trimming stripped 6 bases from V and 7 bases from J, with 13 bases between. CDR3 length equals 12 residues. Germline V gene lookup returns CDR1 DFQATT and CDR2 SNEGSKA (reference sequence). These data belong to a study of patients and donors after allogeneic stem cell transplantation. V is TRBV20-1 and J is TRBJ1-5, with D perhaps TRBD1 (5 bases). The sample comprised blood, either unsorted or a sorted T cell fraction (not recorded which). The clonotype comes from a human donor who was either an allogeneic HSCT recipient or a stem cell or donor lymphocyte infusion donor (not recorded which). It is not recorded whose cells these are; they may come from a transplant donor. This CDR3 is CSASYQGQPQHF. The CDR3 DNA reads TGCAGTGCAAGCTACCAGGGACAGCCCCAGCATTTT.